This T cell receptor (beta chain) was identified in a study of shared clonotypes between healthy human individuals. As for the study in general: The donors, a couple of women and a few men, were aged 18 to 49.

The CDR3 has 17 amino acids. Trimming at V came to 2 bases and at J to 1 base, leaving 11 bases not matched to a gene. Per germline, CDR1 SGHTA and CDR2 FQGTGA. Some clones are missing from TCRdb's copy, which holds only in-frame ones; the method was immunoSEQ multiplex PCR. This table holds 1,400,000 or so clones, 98% to 99% found once. The genes are TRBV7-3 and TRBJ2-7; 7 bases are a match to TRBD1. Sample: naive CD4+ T cells sorted from blood. Subset in this sample: CD45RA+ positively selected. This receptor was taken from a man aged 25 to 40 in good health. The CDR3 reads CASSLAHLQGFSYEQYF. The CDR3 DNA reads as TGTGCCAGCAGCTTAGCGCACCTACAGGGGTTTTCCTACGAGCAGTACTTC.